These T cell receptor beta chains were read from a single sample in a study of PD-L1 blockade in urothelial cancer. Sequencing used immunoSEQ multiplex PCR; TCRdb keeps in-frame clones, though not all of them. Of tens of thousands of clones in the sample, 88% were seen once. Here the sequenced sample was PBMCs, taken around atezolizumab (anti-PD-L1) treatment. The receptors here all came from a man aged 60-69 years with urothelial cancer. Each CDR3 is given with its conserved first and last residue. D genes are given only for firm matches. Not every row has a clone size; where given, it reads once, few, many or a size class.

V gene: TRBV9
J gene: TRBJ2-2
D gene: TRBD1
clone size: .
CDR3 protein: CASSPQDREVTGELFF
CDR3 DNA: TGTGCCAGCAGCCCCCAGGACAGGGAGGTGACCGGGGAGCTGTTTTTT

V gene: TRBV14
J gene: TRBJ1-4
D gene: .
clone size: .
CDR3 protein: CASSQENVGRNEKLFF
CDR3 DNA: TGTGCCAGCAGCCAAGAGAATGTAGGGAGGAATGAAAAACTGTTTTTT

V gene: TRBV5-3
J gene: TRBJ1-4
D gene: .
clone size: .
CDR3 protein: CARSSIGGNEMGSNEKLFF
CDR3 DNA: TGTGCCAGAAGCTCCATTGGGGGGAACGAGATGGGTTCTAATGAAAAACTGTTTTTT

V gene: TRBV19
J gene: TRBJ2-1
D gene: .
clone size: .
CDR3 protein: CASSPTPQGNNEQFF
CDR3 DNA: TGTGCCAGTAGTCCCACTCCCCAGGGAAACAATGAGCAGTTCTTC

V gene: TRBV7-3
J gene: TRBJ2-1
D gene: .
clone size: once
CDR3 protein: CASSLRIGGEQFF
CDR3 DNA: TGTGCCAGCAGCTTAAGAATAGGGGGTGAGCAGTTCTTC

V gene: TRBV30
J gene: TRBJ2-7
D gene: TRBD2
clone size: .
CDR3 protein: CAWSAPGLLTEQYF
CDR3 DNA: TGTGCCTGGAGTGCACCGGGACTATTAACCGAGCAGTACTTC

V gene: TRBV4-1
J gene: TRBJ1-4
D gene: TRBD1
clone size: .
CDR3 protein: CASSPRGGTGGVGTNEKLFF
CDR3 DNA: TGCGCCAGCAGCCCCAGGGGAGGGACAGGGGGTGTGGGAACTAATGAAAAACTGTTTTTT

V gene: TRBV5-4
J gene: TRBJ2-7
D gene: TRBD2
clone size: .
CDR3 protein: CASSLGLAVYEQYF
CDR3 DNA: TGTGCCAGCAGCTTGGGACTAGCGGTTTACGAGCAGTACTTC

V gene: TRBV14
J gene: TRBJ1-6
D gene: .
clone size: few
CDR3 protein: CASSSISGSPLHF
CDR3 DNA: TGTGCCAGCAGCTCAATATCAGGGTCACCCCTCCACTTT

V gene: TRBV25-1
J gene: TRBJ2-7
D gene: .
clone size: .
CDR3 protein: CASSPGLLVGQYF
CDR3 DNA: TGTGCCAGCAGCCCGGGACTCCTTGTCGGGCAGTACTTC

V gene: TRBV18
J gene: TRBJ2-5
D gene: .
clone size: .
CDR3 protein: CASSPLQVETQYF
CDR3 DNA: TGTGCCAGCTCACCACTACAGGTAGAGACCCAGTACTTC

V gene: TRBV18
J gene: TRBJ2-7
D gene: TRBD2
clone size: .
CDR3 protein: CASSPPGGEQYF
CDR3 DNA: TGTGCCAGCTCACCACCGGGAGGGGAGCAGTACTTC

V gene: TRBV5-6
J gene: TRBJ1-2
D gene: TRBD1
clone size: .
CDR3 protein: CASSRADRDSGYTF
CDR3 DNA: TGTGCCAGCAGCCGGGCGGACAGGGACAGTGGCTACACCTTC

V gene: TRBV28
J gene: TRBJ2-7
D gene: TRBD2
clone size: .
CDR3 protein: CASSLWASGSIITEQYF
CDR3 DNA: TGTGCCAGCAGTTTATGGGCTAGCGGGAGTATAATAACCGAGCAGTACTTC

V gene: TRBV27
J gene: TRBJ2-3
D gene: .
clone size: .
CDR3 protein: CASSISSTDTQYF
CDR3 DNA: TGTGCCAGCAGTATCTCTAGCACAGATACGCAGTATTTT

V gene: TRBV15
J gene: TRBJ1-1
D gene: TRBD1
clone size: .
CDR3 protein: CATSRGPGQENTEAFF
CDR3 DNA: TGTGCCACCAGCAGAGGCCCGGGACAGGAGAACACTGAAGCTTTCTTT

V gene: TRBV9
J gene: TRBJ2-7
D gene: .
clone size: .
CDR3 protein: CASSVEGGLGSYEQYF
CDR3 DNA: TGTGCCAGCAGCGTAGAGGGAGGTCTAGGGTCCTACGAGCAGTACTTC

V gene: TRBV19
J gene: TRBJ1-5
D gene: .
clone size: few
CDR3 protein: CASSIAGQGRINQPQHF
CDR3 DNA: TGTGCCAGTAGTATAGCCGGCCAGGGGCGAATCAATCAGCCCCAGCATTTT

V gene: TRBV2
J gene: TRBJ2-1
D gene: TRBD1
clone size: .
CDR3 protein: CASSPGQGAWEQFF
CDR3 DNA: TGTGCCAGCAGTCCGGGACAGGGGGCTTGGGAGCAGTTCTTC

V gene: TRBV27
J gene: TRBJ1-2
D gene: .
clone size: .
CDR3 protein: CATRAHRDNYGYTF
CDR3 DNA: TGTGCCACGAGAGCTCACAGGGATAACTATGGCTACACCTTC

V gene: TRBV5-8
J gene: TRBJ2-3
D gene: TRBD2
clone size: .
CDR3 protein: CASSFGGRSDTQYF
CDR3 DNA: TGTGCCAGCAGCTTCGGCGGGAGATCAGATACGCAGTATTTT

V gene: TRBV30
J gene: TRBJ2-2
D gene: .
clone size: .
CDR3 protein: CAWSRGIDTGELFF
CDR3 DNA: TGTGCCTGGAGTCGGGGGATTGACACCGGGGAGCTGTTTTTT

V gene: TRBV28
J gene: TRBJ2-7
D gene: .
clone size: .
CDR3 protein: CASSEHEQYF
CDR3 DNA: TGTGCCAGCAGCGAGCACGAGCAGTACTTC

V gene: TRBV6-5
J gene: TRBJ1-3
D gene: .
clone size: .
CDR3 protein: CASSYWRGFSGNTIYF
CDR3 DNA: TGTGCCAGCAGTTACTGGAGGGGTTTCTCTGGAAACACCATATATTTT